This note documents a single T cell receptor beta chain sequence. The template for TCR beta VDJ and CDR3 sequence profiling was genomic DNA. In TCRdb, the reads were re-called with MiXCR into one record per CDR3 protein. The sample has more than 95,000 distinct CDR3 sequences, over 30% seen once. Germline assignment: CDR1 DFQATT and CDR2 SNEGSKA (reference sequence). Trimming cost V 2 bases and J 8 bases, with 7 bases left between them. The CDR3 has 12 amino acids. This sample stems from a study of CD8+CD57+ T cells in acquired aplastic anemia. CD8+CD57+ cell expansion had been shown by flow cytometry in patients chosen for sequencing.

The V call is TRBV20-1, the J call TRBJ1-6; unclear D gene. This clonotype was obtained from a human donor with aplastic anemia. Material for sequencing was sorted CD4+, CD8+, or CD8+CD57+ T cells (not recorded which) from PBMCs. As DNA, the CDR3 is TGCAGTGCTAGATGGCGAGATTCACCCCTCCACTTT. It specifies CSARWRDSPLHF.